This TCR beta chain is from a study of cytomegalovirus exposure and HLA in healthy donors. Primers included in the PCR were 60 Vbeta and 13 Jbeta primers. TCRdb's table, derived via immunoSEQ multiplex PCR, lists solely in-frame clones and lacks some. This table holds 35,000 to 45,000 clones, under 70% found once. The sequencing sample was made of PBMCs. This TCR derives from a man aged 55 to 69 in good health and CMV-seropositive.

DNA for the CDR3: TGCGCCAGCAGCTTGTCGGGACAGAGTTTAGAGACCCAGTACTTC. It is translated as CASSLSGQSLETQYF. This sequence joins TRBV5-1 and TRBJ2-5; 7 nucleotides align to TRBD1. Per the germline V gene, CDR1 is SGHRS and CDR2 is YFSETQ. Unmatched junction bases numbered 7, after V lost 1 base and J lost 4 bases. The CDR3 has 15 amino acids.